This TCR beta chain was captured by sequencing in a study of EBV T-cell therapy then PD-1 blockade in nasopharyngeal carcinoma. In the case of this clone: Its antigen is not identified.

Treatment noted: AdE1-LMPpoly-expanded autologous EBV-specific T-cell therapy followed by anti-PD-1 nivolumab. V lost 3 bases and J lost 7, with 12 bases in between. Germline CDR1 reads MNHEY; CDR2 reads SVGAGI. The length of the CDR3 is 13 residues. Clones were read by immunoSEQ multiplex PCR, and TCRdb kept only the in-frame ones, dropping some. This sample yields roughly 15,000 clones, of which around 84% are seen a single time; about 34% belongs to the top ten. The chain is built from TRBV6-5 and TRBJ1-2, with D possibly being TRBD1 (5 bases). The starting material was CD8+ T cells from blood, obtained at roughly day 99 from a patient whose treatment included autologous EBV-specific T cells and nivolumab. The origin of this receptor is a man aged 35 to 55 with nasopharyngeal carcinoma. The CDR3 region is CASSYGQGGGYTF. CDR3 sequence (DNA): TGTGCCAGCAGTTATGGGCAGGGAGGTGGCTACACCTTC.